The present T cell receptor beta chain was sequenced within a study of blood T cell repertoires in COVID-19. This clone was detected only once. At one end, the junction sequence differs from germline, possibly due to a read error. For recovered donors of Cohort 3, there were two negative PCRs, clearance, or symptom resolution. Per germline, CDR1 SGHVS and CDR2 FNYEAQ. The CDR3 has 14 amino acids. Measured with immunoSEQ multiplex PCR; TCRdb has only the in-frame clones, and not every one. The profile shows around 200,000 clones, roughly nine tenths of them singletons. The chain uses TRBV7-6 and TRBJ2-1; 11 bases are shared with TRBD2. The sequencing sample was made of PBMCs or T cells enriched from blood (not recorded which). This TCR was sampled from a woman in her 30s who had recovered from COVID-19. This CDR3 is CASSLAGGFNEQFF. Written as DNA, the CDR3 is TGTGCCAGCAGCCTAGCGGGGGGTTTCAATGAGCAGTTCTTC.